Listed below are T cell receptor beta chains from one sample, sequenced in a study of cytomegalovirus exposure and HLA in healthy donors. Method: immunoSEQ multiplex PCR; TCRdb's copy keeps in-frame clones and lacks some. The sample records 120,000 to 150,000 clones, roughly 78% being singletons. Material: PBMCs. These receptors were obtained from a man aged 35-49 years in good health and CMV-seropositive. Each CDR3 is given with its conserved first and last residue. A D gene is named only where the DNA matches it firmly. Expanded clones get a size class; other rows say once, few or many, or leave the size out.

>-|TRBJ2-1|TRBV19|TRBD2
TGTGCCATATCGCCAGGTAGCGGGAGCTATGAGCAGTTCTTC
CAISPGSGSYEQFF
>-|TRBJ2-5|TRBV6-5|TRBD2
TGTGCCAGCAGTACTAGCGGGATTGGAGAGACCCAGTACTTC
CASSTSGIGETQYF
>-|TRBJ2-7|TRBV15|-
TGTGCCACCAGCAAAAGGGGCTCAGGCTACGAGCAGTACTTC
CATSKRGSGYEQYF
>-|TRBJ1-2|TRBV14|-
TGTGCCAGCAGCCTTCGACAGGACTATGGCTACACCTTC
CASSLRQDYGYTF
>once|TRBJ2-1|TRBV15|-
TGTGCCACCAGCAGAGAGGCAGGGGGGAGGAATGAGCAGTTCTTC
CATSREAGGRNEQFF
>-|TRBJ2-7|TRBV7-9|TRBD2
TGTGCCAGCAGCACCCGGACTAGCGGGAGACCCTACGAGCAGTACTTC
CASSTRTSGRPYEQYF
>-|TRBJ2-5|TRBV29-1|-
TGCAGCGTTGTAGAGGGTGTGGGCTGGTTTGGGGAGACCCAGTACTTC
CSVVEGVGWFGETQYF
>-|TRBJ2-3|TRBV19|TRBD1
TGTGCCAGTAGTCCTGGACAGGGTGCCACAGATACGCAGTATTTT
CASSPGQGATDTQYF
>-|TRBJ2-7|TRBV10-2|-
TGCGCCAGCAGTCTTACGGGAGAAATCTACGAGCAGTACTTC
CASSLTGEIYEQYF
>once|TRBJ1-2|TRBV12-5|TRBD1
TGTGCTAGTGGTCTGGGACAGGCCTCTAACTATGGCTACACCTTC
CASGLGQASNYGYTF
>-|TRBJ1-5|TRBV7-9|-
TGTGCCAGCAGCGCCCAAGGGGCACCCAATCAGCCCCAGCATTTT
CASSAQGAPNQPQHF
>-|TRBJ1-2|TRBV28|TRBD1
TGTGCCAGCAGTTTATTTTCGGACAGGATGATCTATGGCTACACCTTC
CASSLFSDRMIYGYTF
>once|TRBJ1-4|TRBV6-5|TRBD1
TGTGCCAGCAGTTACAACAGGGGGTCGGAAAAACTGTTTTTT
CASSYNRGSEKLFF
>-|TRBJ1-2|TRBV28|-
TGTGCCAGTAGACAGGACATCTATGGCTACACCTTC
CASRQDIYGYTF
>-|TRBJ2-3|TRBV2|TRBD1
TGTGCCAGCAGCGAACAGGGGCTGGTCACAGATACGCAGTATTTT
CASSEQGLVTDTQYF
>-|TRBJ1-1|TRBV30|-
TGTGCTTGGAGTGTTGCAGGGTGGGACACTGAAGCTTTCTTT
CAWSVAGWDTEAFF
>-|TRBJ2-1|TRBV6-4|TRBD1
TGTGCCAGCAGTGAACGCCAGGGGGCAAACAATGAGCAGTTCTTC
CASSERQGANNEQFF
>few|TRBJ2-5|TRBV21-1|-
TGTGCCAGCAGGGACTGGGGGGGGAGGACCCAAGAGACCCAGTACTTC
CASRDWGGRTQETQYF
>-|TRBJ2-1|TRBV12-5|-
TGTGCTAGTGGTTCGGGGGGCGGAGGCAATGAGCAGTTCTTC
CASGSGGGGNEQFF
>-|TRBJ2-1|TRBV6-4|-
TGTGCCAGCAGTGAAGGGGAAGTTGAGCAGTTCTTC
CASSEGEVEQFF
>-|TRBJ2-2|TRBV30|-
TGTGCCTGGAGTCCGGGAGCCACCGGGGAGCTGTTTTTT
CAWSPGATGELFF
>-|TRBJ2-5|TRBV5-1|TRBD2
TGCGCCAGCAGCTTGGCAGGCGCGGGAGGACGCCTAGAGACCCAGTACTTC
CASSLAGAGGRLETQYF
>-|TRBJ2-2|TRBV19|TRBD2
TGTGCCAGTCGACTAGCGGGAGGATACGGGGAGCTGTTTTTT
CASRLAGGYGELFF
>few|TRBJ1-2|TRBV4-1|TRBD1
TGCGCCAGCAGCCAAGGACAGGGAGTTGGGAATGGCTACACCTTC
CASSQGQGVGNGYTF
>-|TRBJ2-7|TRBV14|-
TGTGCCAGCAGCCAAGTTGACGGGAGCCTGTACGAGCAGTACTTC
CASSQVDGSLYEQYF
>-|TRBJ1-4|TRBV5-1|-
TGCGCCAGCGCTACCGAGGGTGCAACTAATGAAAAACTGTTTTTT
CASATEGATNEKLFF
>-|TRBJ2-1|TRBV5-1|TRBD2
TGCGCCAGCAAGACTAGCGGGGAGCAGTTCTTC
CASKTSGEQFF